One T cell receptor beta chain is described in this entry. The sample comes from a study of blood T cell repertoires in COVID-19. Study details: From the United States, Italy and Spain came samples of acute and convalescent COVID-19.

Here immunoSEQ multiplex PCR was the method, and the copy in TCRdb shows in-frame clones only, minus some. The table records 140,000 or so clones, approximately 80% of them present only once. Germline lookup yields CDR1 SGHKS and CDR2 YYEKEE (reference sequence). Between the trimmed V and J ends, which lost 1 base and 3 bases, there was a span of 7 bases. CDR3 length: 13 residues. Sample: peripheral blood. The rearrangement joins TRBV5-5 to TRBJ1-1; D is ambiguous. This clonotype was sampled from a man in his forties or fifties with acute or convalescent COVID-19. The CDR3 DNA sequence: TGTGCCAGCAGCTTGTTGTCCGACACTGAAGCTTTCTTT. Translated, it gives CASSLLSDTEAFF.